The 12 T cell receptor beta chains in this list originate from one sample, sequenced in a study of blood T cell repertoires in COVID-19 (dated by TCRdb to the early 2020s). Library construction relied on the immunoSEQ multiplex PCR assay. TCRdb re-hosts the immuneACCESS table, in-frame sequences only. Its copies lack some clones; in the studies checked, an unresolved V gene accounts for under half of them, and the cause for the rest is not known. For this sample the table gives around 200,000 clones, of which around 80% were detected only once. The ten largest clonotypes hold 13% to 15% of the sample. Material: peripheral blood. These receptors all stem from a man aged 30 to 45 with active or convalescent COVID-19.

The chain combines TRBV7-6 with TRBJ1-6, with TRBD1 identical over 9 bases. This CDR3 has 15 residues. The germline gives CDR1 SGHVS, CDR2 FNYEAQ. V gave up 4 bases and J gave up 11 bases; unmatched junction bases: 9. The CDR3 DNA reads TGTGCCAGCAGCTCCGGACAGGGGAATTCAGCACCCCTCCACTTT. It yields the protein CASSSGQGNSAPLHF.

The V and J genes are TRBV7-9 and TRBJ2-7; D gene unclear. Trimming pared 4 bases from V and 0 bases from J, leaving 13 bases between. Per germline, CDR1 SEHNR and CDR2 FQNEAQ (reference sequence). This CDR3 contains 15 residues. The CDR3 region has the DNA TGTGCCAGCAGCTCCCGGAGCGCGGCCTCCTACGAGCAGTACTTC. Translating gives CASSSRSAASYEQYF.

A word on this clone: The sample carries other DNA sequences with the same CDR3. The chain couples TRBV7-9 to TRBJ1-1, with TRBD1 matching 8 bases. CDR1 is SEHNR, CDR2 FQNEAQ, per germline (reference sequence). With 3 bases clipped from V and 3 bases from J, the junction kept 0 bases outside the gene matches. The CDR3 consists of 13 residues. The CDR3 sequence: CASSLTGDTEAFF. As DNA, the CDR3 is TGTGCCAGCAGCTTGACAGGGGACACTGAAGCTTTCTTT.

This chain uses TRBV7-2 with TRBJ2-5; D may be TRBD2 (6 bases). The CDR3 has 15 residues. Germline CDR1 reads SGHTA; CDR2 reads FQGNSA. V gave up 5 bases and J gave up 5 bases, with 18 bases separating them. The CDR3 DNA reads as TGTGCCAGCAGCGCCAGCGGGCCGAGCACGGAGACCCAGTACTTC. Its translation is CASSASGPSTETQYF.

V usage is TRBV28 and J usage is TRBJ2-1, with 8 bases aligning to TRBD2. With 3 bases clipped from V and 7 bases from J, the junction kept 8 bases outside the gene matches. Germline lookup yields CDR1 MDHEN and CDR2 SYDVKM. CDR3 length: 15 residues. The CDR3 reads CASSLPGLAGNEQFF. In DNA form, the CDR3 reads TGTGCCAGCAGTTTGCCGGGTCTAGCGGGTAATGAGCAGTTCTTC.

This clone was seen only once. J is TRBJ2-7 and V is TRBV5-6, with 9 bases fitting TRBD1. The ends lost 6 bases at V and 2 bases at J; junction bases unmatched: 6. The CDR3 extends over 14 amino acids. Germline CDR1 reads SGHDT; CDR2 reads YYEEEE. The CDR3 here is CASKRDRDTYEQYV. In DNA, the CDR3 is TGTGCCAGCAAACGGGACAGGGACACCTACGAGCAGTACGTC.

The chain recombines TRBV6-5 with TRBJ2-7, with 8 bases matching TRBD1. In germline, CDR1 is MNHEY, CDR2 SVGAGI. The CDR3 runs to 12 residues. CDR3 region: CAARQGSYEQYF. CDR3 DNA sequence: TGTGCAGCACGACAGGGGAGTTACGAGCAGTACTTC.

This clone was seen only once. J is TRBJ2-2 and V is TRBV2; no clear D. V gave up 4 bases and J gave up 10 bases, with 4 bases separating them. CDR3 length: 10 amino acids. CDR1 and CDR2 from the germline V gene are SNHLY and FYNNEI. The CDR3 here is CASSAVELFF. The CDR3 DNA sequence: TGTGCCAGCAGTGCCGTGGAGCTGTTTTTT.

This clone was seen a handful of times. V is TRBV28 and J is TRBJ2-7, with D maybe TRBD1 (6 bases). The CDR3 runs 15 residues. Germline CDR1 reads MDHEN; CDR2 reads SYDVKM. Trimming shortened V by 6 bases and J by 2 bases, and 17 bases separated the two germline ends. The CDR3 nucleotides read TGTGCCAGCAGGCCAGGGGCTAGCCCAACCTACGAGCAGTACGTC. Translated: CASRPGASPTYEQYV.

In the case of this clone: Mismatch with germline at one junction end may stem from a read error. The chain employs TRBV7-7 and TRBJ2-2; 8 nucleotides align to TRBD2. This CDR3 has 16 amino acids. CDR1 SSHAT and CDR2 FNYEAQ come from the germline V gene (reference sequence). This CDR3 is CASSLDGGGNTGELFF. CDR3 DNA: TGTGCTAGCAGCTTAGATGGCGGGGGGAATACCGGGGAGCTGTTTTTT.

V and J are TRBV6-6 and TRBJ1-1, with a tentative D call TRBD1 (5 bases). Germline lookup yields CDR1 MNHNY and CDR2 SVGAGI (reference sequence). V shed 7 bases and J shed 11 bases, with 20 bases lying between them. The CDR3 has 13 amino acids. The CDR3 DNA reads as TGTGCCAGCAACGATCGGCAGGGTGATGTGGCTTTCTTT. This encodes CASNDRQGDVAFF.

The chain recombines TRBV6-1 with TRBJ1-2; 8 bases match TRBD1. With V trimmed by 0 bases and J by 8 bases, 5 bases remained unmatched. This CDR3 spans 14 amino acids. Germline CDR1 and CDR2: MNHNS and SASEGT. DNA for the CDR3: TGTGCCAGCAGTGAAGCGGGACAGGCCTGGGGCTACACCTTC. This encodes CASSEAGQAWGYTF.